The source of this T cell receptor beta chain is a study of T cells in Graves' hyperthyroidism and ophthalmopathy. This clonotype was seen only a few times. As yet, its antigen is unknown. Template material for amplifying TCR beta CDR3 regions consisted of RNA transcripts. TCR CDR3 underwent first-round RT-PCR with the HTBI primer set. Each CDR3 protein is one row after TCRdb ran MiXCR on the multiplex PCR reads. The sample shows hundreds of thousands of distinct CDR3 sequences, roughly 15% of them seen only once. General observations from the study: Among clonotypes expanded in thyroid above 0.001, most were also found in blood.

Subjects with ophthalmopathy showed a Clinical Activity Score no lower than 3, a NOSPECS grade no lower than 4, and a duration shorter than 3 months. The source is a woman between 35 and 50 years old with Graves' ophthalmopathy. The sequencing sample was made of blood.

CDR3 DNA: TGTGCCAGCAGCGACAGGGGAACTAATGAAAAACTGTTTTTT. Amino acid sequence: CASSDRGTNEKLFF. The chain links TRBV9 to TRBJ1-4; 7 nucleotides line up with TRBD1. The J segment lost 1 base and the V segment lost 3 bases, leaving 0 bases of the junction unmatched. The V gene's germline CDR1 is SGDLS and CDR2 YYNGEE. This CDR3 region has 14 residues.